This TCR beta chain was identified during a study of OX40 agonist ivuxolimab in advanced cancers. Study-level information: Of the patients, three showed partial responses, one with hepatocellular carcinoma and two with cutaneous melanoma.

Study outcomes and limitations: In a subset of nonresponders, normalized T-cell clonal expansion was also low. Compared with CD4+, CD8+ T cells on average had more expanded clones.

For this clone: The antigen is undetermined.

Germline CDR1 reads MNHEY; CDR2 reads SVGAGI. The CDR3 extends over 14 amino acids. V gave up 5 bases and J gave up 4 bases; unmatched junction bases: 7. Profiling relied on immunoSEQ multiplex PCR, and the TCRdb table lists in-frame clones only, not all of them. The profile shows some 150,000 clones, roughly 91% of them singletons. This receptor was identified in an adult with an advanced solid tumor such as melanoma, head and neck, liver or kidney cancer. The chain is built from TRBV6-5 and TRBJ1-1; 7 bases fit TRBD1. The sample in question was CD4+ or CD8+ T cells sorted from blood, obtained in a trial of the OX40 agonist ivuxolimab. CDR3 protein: CASSRQGGGTEAFF. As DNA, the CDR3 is TGTGCCAGCAGTAGACAGGGAGGAGGCACTGAAGCTTTCTTT.